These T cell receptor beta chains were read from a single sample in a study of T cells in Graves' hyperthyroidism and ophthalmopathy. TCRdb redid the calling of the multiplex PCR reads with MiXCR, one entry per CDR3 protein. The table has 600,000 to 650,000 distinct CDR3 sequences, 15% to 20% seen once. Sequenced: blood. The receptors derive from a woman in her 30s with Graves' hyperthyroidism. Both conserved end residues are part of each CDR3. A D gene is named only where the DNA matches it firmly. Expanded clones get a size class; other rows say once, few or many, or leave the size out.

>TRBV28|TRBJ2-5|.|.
CASSAHKQVSAQYF
TGTGCCAGCAGTGCCCACAAACAGGTTTCGGCCCAGTACTTC
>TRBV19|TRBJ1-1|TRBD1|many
CASSIGGQEAFF
TGTGCCAGTAGTATCGGGGGACAGGAAGCTTTCTTT
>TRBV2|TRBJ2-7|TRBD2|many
CASSETLGGSSYEQYF
TGTGCCAGCAGTGAGACCCTAGGCGGGAGCTCCTACGAGCAGTACTTC
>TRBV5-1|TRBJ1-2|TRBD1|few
CASSSPLLGQGTFSDGYTF
TGTGCCAGCAGCTCCCCTCTCCTGGGACAGGGGACATTTAGTGATGGCTACACCTTC
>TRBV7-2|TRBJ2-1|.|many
CASSLGERGRKYNEQFF
TGTGCCAGCAGCTTAGGGGAACGGGGGAGGAAATACAATGAGCAGTTCTTC
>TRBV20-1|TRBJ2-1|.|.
CSPPGRGHEQFF
TGCAGTCCTCCCGGGCGGGGCCATGAGCAGTTCTTC
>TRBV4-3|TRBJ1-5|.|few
CASSQAVRQPQHF
TGCGCCAGCAGCCAAGCAGTACGACAGCCCCAGCATTTT
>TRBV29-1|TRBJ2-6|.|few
CSVTEGGQGANVLTF
TGCAGCGTTACCGAGGGGGGGCAAGGGGCCAACGTCCTGACTTTC
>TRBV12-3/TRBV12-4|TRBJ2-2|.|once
CASTDWVLWVPGELFF
TGTGCCAGCACCGATTGGGTTCTTTGGGTCCCCGGGGAGCTGTTTTTT
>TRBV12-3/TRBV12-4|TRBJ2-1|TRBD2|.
CASSPPLAGSYNEQFF
TGTGCCAGCAGCCCCCCACTAGCGGGATCCTACAATGAGCAGTTCTTC
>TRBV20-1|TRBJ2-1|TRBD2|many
CSARDPGRAVSNEQFF
TGCAGTGCTAGAGATCCCGGGAGGGCAGTTTCCAATGAGCAGTTCTTC
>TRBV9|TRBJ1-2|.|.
CASSPTPLTGGYTF
TGTGCCAGCAGCCCCACGCCCTTGACAGGTGGCTACACCTTC
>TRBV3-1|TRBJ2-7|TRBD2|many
CASSSHGGEQYF
TGTGCCAGCAGCTCCCACGGGGGGGAGCAGTACTTC
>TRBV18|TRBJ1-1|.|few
CASFSRDKNTEAFF
TGTGCCAGCTTCTCCCGGGACAAGAACACTGAAGCTTTCTTT
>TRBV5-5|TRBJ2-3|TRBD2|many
CASRSGGDTQYF
TGTGCCAGCAGATCCGGGGGGGATACGCAGTATTTT
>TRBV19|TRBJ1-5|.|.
CASSMLRGAYNQPQHF
TGTGCCAGTAGTATGCTCCGAGGGGCTTACAATCAGCCCCAGCATTTT
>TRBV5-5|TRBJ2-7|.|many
CASSLSPASYEQYF
TGTGCCAGCAGCTTGAGCCCAGCTTCCTACGAGCAGTACTTC
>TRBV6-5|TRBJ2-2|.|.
CASSLRWPGTGELFF
TGTGCCAGCAGTTTACGATGGCCGGGCACCGGGGAGCTGTTTTTT
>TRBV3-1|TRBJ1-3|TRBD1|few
CASSPPTRTGKDSGNTIYF
TGTGCCAGCAGCCCCCCTACTCGGACAGGGAAAGACTCTGGAAACACCATATATTTT
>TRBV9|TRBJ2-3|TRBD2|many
CASSVGVRTSGSTDTQYF
TGTGCCAGCAGCGTAGGGGTCCGGACTAGCGGTTCCACAGATACGCAGTATTTT
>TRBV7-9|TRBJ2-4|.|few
CASSQDVGKNIQYF
TGTGCCAGCAGCCAAGACGTGGGGAAAAACATTCAGTACTTC
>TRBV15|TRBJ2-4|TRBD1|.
CATSRERVTGGAYIQYF
TGTGCCACCAGCAGAGAGAGAGTAACAGGGGGCGCATACATTCAGTACTTC
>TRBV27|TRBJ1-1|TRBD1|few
CASIPPTGEGSTEAFF
TGTGCCAGCATCCCTCCGACAGGGGAAGGGAGCACTGAAGCTTTCTTT
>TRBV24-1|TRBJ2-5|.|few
CATSGQGVETQYF
TGTGCCACCAGTGGCCAGGGTGTGGAGACCCAGTACTTC
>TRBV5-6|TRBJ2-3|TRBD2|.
CASSRGGASTDTQYF
TGTGCCAGCAGCAGGGGAGGGGCGAGCACAGATACGCAGTATTTT
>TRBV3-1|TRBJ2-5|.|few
CASSQKDGKETQYF
TGTGCCAGCAGCCAAAAGGACGGAAAAGAGACCCAGTACTTC
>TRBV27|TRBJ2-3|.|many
CASSAASAPRGDTQYF
TGTGCCAGCAGTGCTGCTAGCGCCCCGAGAGGGGATACGCAGTATTTT
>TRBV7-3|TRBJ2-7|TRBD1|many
CASSSQTGQEQYF
TGTGCCAGCAGCTCTCAGACAGGGCAAGAGCAGTACTTC
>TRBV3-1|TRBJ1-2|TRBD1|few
CASSHWTGNYGYTF
TGTGCCAGCAGCCACTGGACAGGAAACTATGGCTACACCTTC
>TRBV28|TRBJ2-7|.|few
CASGSDPGGSYEQYF
TGTGCCAGCGGTTCGGACCCAGGCGGGTCCTACGAGCAGTACTTC
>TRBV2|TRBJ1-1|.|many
CASSEGSVMNTEAFF
TGTGCCAGCAGTGAGGGGTCCGTCATGAACACTGAAGCTTTCTTT
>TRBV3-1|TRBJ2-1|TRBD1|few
CASSQDSDRGRGDEQFF
TGTGCCAGCAGCCAGGATTCCGACAGGGGGCGGGGGGATGAGCAGTTCTTC
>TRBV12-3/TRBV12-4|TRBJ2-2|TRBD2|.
CASDTLKAGLATTGELFF
TGTGCCAGCGACACTCTAAAGGCCGGACTAGCGACAACCGGGGAGCTGTTTTTT
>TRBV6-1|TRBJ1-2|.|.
CASSQGRGGCTF
TGTGCCAGCAGCCAAGGACGGGGTGGCTGCACCTTC
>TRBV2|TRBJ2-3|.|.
CAGRPLISNTDTQYF
TGTGCCGGCAGGCCTTTGATTTCGAACACAGATACGCAGTATTTT
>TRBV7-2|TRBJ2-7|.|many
CASSWAGTRKVAEQYF
TGTGCCAGCAGCTGGGCCGGGACCCGGAAGGTTGCCGAGCAGTACTTC
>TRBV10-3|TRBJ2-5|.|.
CAISRGETQYF
TGTGCCATCAGCCGGGGGGAGACCCAGTACTTC
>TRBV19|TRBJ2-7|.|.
CASSIAGMTYEQYF
TGTGCCAGTAGTATAGCGGGAATGACCTACGAGCAGTACTTC
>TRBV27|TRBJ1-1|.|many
CASSLQGRNTEAFF
TGTGCCAGCAGTTTACAGGGGAGGAACACTGAAGCTTTCTTT
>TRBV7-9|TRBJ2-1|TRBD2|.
CASRPSSGILLDEQFF
TGTGCCAGCAGACCCTCTAGCGGGATCCTACTCGATGAGCAGTTCTTC
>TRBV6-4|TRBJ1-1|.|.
CASRSWGGGWANTEAFF
TGTGCCAGCAGATCGTGGGGGGGGGGGTGGGCAAACACTGAAGCTTTCTTT
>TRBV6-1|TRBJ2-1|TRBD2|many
CASTPFETSLNYNEQFF
TGTGCCAGCACCCCCTTCGAGACTAGCCTAAACTACAATGAGCAGTTCTTC
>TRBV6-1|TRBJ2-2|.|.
CASSARADGSYTGELFF
TGTGCCAGCAGTGCCCGGGCGGACGGATCGTACACCGGGGAGCTGTTTTTT